This T cell receptor beta chain was sequenced during a study of cytomegalovirus exposure and HLA in healthy donors. Study-wide findings and caveats: Relative to equally common others, HLA-associated TCR beta chains showed greater clonal expansion in a later analysis.

CDR3 size: 16 residues. CDR1 and CDR2 (germline): LNHNV, YYDKDF (reference sequence). V was trimmed by 0 bases and J by 0 bases, leaving 12 bases between them. This clone was counted a single time. Antigen: not known. The PCR contained 60 Vbeta and 13 Jbeta primers. The repertoire was sequenced with immunoSEQ multiplex PCR; TCRdb's copy has only in-frame clones and lacks some. The profile shows approximately 170,000 clones, around three quarters of them singletons. The gene calls are TRBV15 and TRBJ2-7, with D possibly being TRBD1 (6 bases). Sequencing was done on a sample of PBMCs. The clonotype originates from a woman between 45 and 65 years old in good health and CMV-seronegative. CDR3 DNA sequence: TGTGCCACCAGCAGAGATGGGGGCCTCGTCTCCTACGAGCAGTACTTC. Protein: CATSRDGGLVSYEQYF.